This T cell receptor beta chain was profiled in a study of OX40 agonist ivuxolimab in advanced cancers. Anyone with autoimmune disease history or systemic immunosuppression was excluded. To note about this clone: Its antigen is unidentified.

Assay: immunoSEQ multiplex PCR; the TCRdb copy retains only in-frame clones and omits some. The sample records about 29,000 clones, over 90% being singletons. Whole-study results and caveats: The mean number of expanded clones was higher in CD8+ T cells than in CD4+.

This clonotype was obtained from an adult with an advanced solid tumor such as melanoma, head and neck, liver or kidney cancer. Material: CD4+ or CD8+ T cells sorted from blood, obtained in a trial of the OX40 agonist ivuxolimab.

CDR3: CANYMTRSNQPQHF. CDR3 sequence (DNA): TGTGCCAACTACATGACACGGAGCAATCAGCCCCAGCATTTT. This chain links TRBV10-3 with TRBJ1-5; D unclear. Trimming stripped 10 bases from V and 1 base from J, with 14 bases between. The CDR3 extends over 14 amino acids. Per germline, CDR1 ENHRY and CDR2 SYGVKD.